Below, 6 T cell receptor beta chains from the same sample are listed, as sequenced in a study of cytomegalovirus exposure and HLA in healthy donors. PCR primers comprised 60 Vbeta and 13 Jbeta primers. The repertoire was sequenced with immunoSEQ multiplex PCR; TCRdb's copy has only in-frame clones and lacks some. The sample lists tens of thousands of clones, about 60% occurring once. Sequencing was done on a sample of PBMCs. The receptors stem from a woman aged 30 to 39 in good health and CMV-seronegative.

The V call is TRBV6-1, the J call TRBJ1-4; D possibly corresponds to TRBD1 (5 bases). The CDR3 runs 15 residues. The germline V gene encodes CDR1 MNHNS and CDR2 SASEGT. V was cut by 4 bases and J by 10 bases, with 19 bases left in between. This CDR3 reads CASSARGLGGGKLFF. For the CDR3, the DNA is TGTGCCAGCAGTGCCCGGGGACTGGGTGGGGGAAAACTGTTTTTT.

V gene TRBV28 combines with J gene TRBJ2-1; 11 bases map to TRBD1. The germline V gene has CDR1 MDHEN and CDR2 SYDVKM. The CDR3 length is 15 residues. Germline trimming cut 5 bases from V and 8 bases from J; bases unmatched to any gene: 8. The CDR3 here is CASSPSGTGGHEQFF. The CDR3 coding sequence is TGTGCCAGCAGTCCGTCCGGGACAGGGGGGCATGAGCAGTTCTTC.

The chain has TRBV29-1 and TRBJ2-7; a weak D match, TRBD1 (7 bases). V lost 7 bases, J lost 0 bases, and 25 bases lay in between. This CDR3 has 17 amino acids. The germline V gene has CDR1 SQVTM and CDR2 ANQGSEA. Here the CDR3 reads CSAGTVRRGRTSYEQYF. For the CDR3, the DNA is TGCAGCGCCGGGACAGTAAGGAGGGGGCGTACCTCCTACGAGCAGTACTTC.

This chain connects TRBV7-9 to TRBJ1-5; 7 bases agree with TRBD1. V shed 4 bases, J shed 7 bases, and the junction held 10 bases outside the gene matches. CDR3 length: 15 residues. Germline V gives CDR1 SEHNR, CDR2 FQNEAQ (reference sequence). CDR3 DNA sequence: TGTGCCAGCAGCTCTGGACAGGCGCTAGGACAGCCCCAGCATTTT. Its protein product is CASSSGQALGQPQHF.

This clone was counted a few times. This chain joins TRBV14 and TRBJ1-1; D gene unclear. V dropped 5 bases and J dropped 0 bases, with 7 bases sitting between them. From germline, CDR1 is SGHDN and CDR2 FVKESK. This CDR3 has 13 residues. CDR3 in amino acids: CASSATMNTEAFF. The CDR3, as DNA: TGTGCCAGCAGCGCAACTATGAACACTGAAGCTTTCTTT.

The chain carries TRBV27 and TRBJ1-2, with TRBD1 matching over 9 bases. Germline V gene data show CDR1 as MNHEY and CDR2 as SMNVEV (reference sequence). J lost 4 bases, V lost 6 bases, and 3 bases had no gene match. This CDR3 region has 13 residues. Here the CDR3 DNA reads TGTGCCAGCAGCGGGACAGGGACCTATGGCTACACCTTC. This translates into CASSGTGTYGYTF.